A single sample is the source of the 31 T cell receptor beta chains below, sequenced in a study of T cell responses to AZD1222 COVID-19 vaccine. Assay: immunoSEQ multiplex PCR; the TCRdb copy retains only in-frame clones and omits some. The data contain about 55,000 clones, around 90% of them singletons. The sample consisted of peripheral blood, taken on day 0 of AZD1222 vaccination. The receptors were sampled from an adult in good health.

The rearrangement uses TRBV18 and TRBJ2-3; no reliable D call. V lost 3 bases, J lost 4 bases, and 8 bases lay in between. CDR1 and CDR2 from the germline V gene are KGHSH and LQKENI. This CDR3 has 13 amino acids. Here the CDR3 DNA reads TGTGCCAGCTCACCTCGCCGGCCAGATACGCAGTATTTT. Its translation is CASSPRRPDTQYF.

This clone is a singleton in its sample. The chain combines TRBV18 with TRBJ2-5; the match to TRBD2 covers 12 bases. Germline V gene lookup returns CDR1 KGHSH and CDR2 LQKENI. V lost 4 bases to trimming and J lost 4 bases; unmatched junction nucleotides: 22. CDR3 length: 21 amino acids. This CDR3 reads CASSRTGNRLAGDRVGETQYF. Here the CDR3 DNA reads TGTGCCAGCTCACGGACAGGGAACCGACTAGCGGGAGACAGAGTAGGAGAGACCCAGTACTTC. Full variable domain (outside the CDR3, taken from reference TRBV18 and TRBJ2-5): NAGVMQNPRHLVRRRGQEARLRCSPMKGHSHVYWYRQLPEEGLKFMVYLQKENIIDESGMPKERFSAEFPKEGPSILRIQQVVRGDSAAYFCASSRTGNRLAGDRVGETQYFGPGTRLLVL.

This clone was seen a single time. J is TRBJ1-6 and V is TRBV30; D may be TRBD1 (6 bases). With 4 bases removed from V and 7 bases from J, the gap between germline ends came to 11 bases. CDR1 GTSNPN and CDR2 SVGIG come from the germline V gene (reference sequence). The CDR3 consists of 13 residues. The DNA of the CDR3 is TGTGCCTGGACTGGACAGCTAAATTCACCCCTCCACTTT. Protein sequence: CAWTGQLNSPLHF.

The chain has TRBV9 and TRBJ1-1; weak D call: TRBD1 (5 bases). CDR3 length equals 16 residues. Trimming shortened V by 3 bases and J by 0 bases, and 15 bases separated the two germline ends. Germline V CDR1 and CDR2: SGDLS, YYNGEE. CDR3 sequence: CASSAVPQGLNTEAFF. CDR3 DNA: TGTGCCAGCAGCGCCGTACCGCAGGGACTGAACACTGAAGCTTTCTTT.

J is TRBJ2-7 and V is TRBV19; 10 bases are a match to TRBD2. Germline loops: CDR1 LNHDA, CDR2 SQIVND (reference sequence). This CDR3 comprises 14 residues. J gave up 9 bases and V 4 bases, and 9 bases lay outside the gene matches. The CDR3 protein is CASSTSSGRQVQYF. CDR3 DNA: TGTGCCAGTAGTACGTCTAGCGGGAGACAGGTGCAGTACTTC.

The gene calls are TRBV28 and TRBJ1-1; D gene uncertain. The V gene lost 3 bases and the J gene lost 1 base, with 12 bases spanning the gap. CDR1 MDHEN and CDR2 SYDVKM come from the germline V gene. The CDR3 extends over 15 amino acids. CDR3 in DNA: TGTGCCAGCAGTTTCAGAGAGCGCCCGAACACTGAAGCTTTCTTT. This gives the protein CASSFRERPNTEAFF.

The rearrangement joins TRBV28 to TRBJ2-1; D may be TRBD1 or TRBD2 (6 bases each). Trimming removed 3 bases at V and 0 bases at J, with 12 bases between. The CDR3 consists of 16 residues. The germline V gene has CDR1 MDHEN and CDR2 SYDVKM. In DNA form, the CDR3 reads TGTGCCAGCAGTTTGGGGGCAGCGGGCTCCTACAATGAGCAGTTCTTC. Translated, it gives CASSLGAAGSYNEQFF.

DNA of the CDR3: TGTGCCAGCAGTGCGCTCTCCTCCTACGAGCAGTACTTC. Protein: CASSALSSYEQYF. This sequence joins TRBV6-1 and TRBJ2-7; D not resolved. The germline V and J ends were trimmed by 4 bases and 0 bases, with 7 bases remaining between them. The CDR3 runs to 13 residues. Germline CDR1 and CDR2: MNHNS and SASEGT.

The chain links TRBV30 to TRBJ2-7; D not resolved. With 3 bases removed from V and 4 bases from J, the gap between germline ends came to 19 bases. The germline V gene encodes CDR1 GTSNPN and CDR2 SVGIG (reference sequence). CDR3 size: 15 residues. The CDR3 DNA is TGTGCCTGGAGCGTGGGCCGGAGATGGCAGTACGAGCAGTACTTC. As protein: CAWSVGRRWQYEQYF. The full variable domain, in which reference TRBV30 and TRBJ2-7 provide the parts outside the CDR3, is SQTIHQWPATLVQPVGSPLSLECTVEGTSNPNLYWYRQAAGRGLQLLFYSVGIGQISSEVPQNLSASRPQDRQFILSSKKLLLSDSGFYLCAWSVGRRWQYEQYFGPGTRLTVT.

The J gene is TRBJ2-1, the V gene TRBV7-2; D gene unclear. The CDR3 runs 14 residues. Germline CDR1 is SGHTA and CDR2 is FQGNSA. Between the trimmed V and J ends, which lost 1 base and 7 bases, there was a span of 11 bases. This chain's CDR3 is CASSLGGSRNEQFF. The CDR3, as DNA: TGTGCCAGCAGCTTAGGAGGTTCTAGAAATGAGCAGTTCTTC.

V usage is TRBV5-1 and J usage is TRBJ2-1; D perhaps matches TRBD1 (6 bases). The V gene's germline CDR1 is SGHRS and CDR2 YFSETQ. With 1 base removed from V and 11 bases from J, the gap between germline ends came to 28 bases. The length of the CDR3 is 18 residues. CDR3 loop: CASSLTSRDRFSRDKQFF. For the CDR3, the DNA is TGCGCCAGCAGCTTGACTAGTAGGGACCGTTTTAGTAGGGACAAGCAGTTCTTC.

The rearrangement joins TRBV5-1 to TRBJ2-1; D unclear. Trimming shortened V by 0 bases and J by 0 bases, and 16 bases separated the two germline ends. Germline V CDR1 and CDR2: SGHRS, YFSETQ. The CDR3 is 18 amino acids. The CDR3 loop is CASSLVSAGISSYNEQFF. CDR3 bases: TGCGCCAGCAGCTTGGTATCGGCAGGTATTAGCTCCTACAATGAGCAGTTCTTC.

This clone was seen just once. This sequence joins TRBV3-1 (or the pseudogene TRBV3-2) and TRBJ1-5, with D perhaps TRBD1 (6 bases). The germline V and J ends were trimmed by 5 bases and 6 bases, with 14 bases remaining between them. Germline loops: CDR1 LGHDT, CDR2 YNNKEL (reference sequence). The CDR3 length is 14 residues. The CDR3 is CASSEGGAPQPQHF. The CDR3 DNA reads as TGTGCCAGCAGCGAAGGGGGAGCTCCTCAGCCCCAGCATTTT.

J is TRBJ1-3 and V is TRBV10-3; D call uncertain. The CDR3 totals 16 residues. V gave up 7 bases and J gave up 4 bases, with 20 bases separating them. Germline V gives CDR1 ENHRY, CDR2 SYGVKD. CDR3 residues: CAITPQRVDMGNTIYF. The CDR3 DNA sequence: TGTGCCATCACCCCACAAAGGGTTGACATGGGAAACACCATATATTTT.

CDR3 amino acids: CSVAGAGGYYNEQFF. The DNA of the CDR3 is TGCAGCGTTGCTGGAGCGGGAGGATACTACAATGAGCAGTTCTTC. The V call is TRBV29-1, the J call TRBJ2-1; 9 bases are shared with TRBD2. Germline CDR1 is SQVTM and CDR2 is ANQGSEA. V shed 4 bases and J 3 bases; nucleotides not matched to a gene: 7. CDR3 length equals 15 residues.

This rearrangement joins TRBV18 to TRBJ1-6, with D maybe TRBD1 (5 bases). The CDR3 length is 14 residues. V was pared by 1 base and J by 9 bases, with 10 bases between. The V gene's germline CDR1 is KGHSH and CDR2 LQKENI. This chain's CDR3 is CASSPQQDGSPLHF. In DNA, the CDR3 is TGTGCCAGCTCACCACAACAGGACGGTTCACCCCTCCACTTT.

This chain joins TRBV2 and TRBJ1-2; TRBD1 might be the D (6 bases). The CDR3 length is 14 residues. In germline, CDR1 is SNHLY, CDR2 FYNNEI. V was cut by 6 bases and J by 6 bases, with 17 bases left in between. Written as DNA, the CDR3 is TGTGCCAGCAGCCTCTACAGGGCGTCGAATGGCTACACCTTC. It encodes CASSLYRASNGYTF.

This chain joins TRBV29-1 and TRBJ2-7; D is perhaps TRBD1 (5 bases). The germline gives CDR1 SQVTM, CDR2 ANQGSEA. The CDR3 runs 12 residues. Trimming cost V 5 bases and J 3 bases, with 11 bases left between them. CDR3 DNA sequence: TGCAGCGTTCGAAGGCAGGGCTACGAGCAGTACTTC. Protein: CSVRRQGYEQYF.

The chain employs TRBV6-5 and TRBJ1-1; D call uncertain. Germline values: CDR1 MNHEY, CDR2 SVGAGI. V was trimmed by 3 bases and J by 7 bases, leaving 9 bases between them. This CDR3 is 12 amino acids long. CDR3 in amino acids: CASSYLSGEAFF. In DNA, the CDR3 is TGTGCCAGCAGTTATCTGTCTGGTGAAGCTTTCTTT.

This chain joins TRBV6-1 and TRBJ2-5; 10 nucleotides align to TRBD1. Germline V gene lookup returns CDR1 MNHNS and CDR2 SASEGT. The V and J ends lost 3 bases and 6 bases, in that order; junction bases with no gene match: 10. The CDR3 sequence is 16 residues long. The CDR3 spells CASSEVLGDRGKTQYF. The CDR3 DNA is TGTGCCAGCAGTGAGGTTCTGGGGGACAGGGGAAAGACCCAGTACTTC.

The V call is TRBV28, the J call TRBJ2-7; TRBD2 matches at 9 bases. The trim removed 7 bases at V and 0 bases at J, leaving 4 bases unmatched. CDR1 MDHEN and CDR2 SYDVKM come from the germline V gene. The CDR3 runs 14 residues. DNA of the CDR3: TGTGCCAGCAAGACTAGCGGAAGCTCCTACGAGCAGTACTTC. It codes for CASKTSGSSYEQYF.

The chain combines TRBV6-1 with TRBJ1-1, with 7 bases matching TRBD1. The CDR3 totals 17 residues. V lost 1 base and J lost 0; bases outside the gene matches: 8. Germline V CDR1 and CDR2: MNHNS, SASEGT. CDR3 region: CASSEGQGFDVNTEAFF. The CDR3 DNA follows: TGTGCCAGCAGTGAAGGACAGGGATTCGATGTGAACACTGAAGCTTTCTTT.

In DNA, the CDR3 is TGCGCCAGCAGCTTGGCCTCGGACACTCTCTATGGCTACACCTTC. Protein: CASSLASDTLYGYTF. The chain is built from TRBV5-1 and TRBJ1-2; maybe TRBD1 (5 bases). From germline, CDR1 is SGHRS and CDR2 YFSETQ. The CDR3 has 15 amino acids. Trimming cost V 0 bases and J 4 bases, with 13 bases left between them.

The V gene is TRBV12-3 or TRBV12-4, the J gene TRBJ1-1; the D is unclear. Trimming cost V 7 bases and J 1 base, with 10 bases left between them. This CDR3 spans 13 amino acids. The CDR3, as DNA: TGTGCCAGCACTCAGCAGAGGAACACTGAAGCTTTCTTT. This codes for CASTQQRNTEAFF.

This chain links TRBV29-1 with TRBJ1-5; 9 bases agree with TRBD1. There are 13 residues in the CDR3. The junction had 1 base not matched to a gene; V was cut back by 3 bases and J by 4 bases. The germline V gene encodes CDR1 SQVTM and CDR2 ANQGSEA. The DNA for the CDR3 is TGCAGCGTTGAGACAGGGGGGAATCAGCCCCAGCATTTT. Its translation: CSVETGGNQPQHF.

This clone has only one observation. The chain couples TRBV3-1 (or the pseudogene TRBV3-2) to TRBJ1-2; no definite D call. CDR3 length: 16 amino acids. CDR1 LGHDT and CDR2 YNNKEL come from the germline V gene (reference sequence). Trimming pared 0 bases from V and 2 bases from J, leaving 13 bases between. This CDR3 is CASSQDRQHKNYGYTF. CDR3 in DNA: TGTGCCAGCAGCCAAGATAGGCAGCACAAAAACTATGGCTACACCTTC.

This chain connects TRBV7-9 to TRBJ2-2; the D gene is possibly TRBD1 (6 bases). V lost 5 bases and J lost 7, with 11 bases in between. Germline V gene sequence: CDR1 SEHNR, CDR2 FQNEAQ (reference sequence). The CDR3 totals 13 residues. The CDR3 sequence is CASSPEGVGELFF. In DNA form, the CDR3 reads TGTGCCAGCAGCCCAGAGGGGGTCGGGGAGCTGTTTTTT.

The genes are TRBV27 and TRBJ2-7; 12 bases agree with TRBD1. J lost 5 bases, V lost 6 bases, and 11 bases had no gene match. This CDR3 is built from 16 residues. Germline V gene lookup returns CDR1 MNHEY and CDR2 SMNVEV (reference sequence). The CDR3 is CASRPPPGQGAHEQYF. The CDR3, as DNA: TGTGCCAGCAGGCCACCCCCGGGACAGGGGGCCCACGAGCAGTACTTC.

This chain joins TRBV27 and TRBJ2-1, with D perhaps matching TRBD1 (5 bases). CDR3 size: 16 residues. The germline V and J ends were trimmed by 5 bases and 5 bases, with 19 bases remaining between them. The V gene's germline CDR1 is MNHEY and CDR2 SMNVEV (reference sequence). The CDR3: CASSPPRTSSNNEQFF. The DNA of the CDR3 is TGTGCCAGCAGTCCACCCAGGACAAGTTCGAACAATGAGCAGTTCTTC.

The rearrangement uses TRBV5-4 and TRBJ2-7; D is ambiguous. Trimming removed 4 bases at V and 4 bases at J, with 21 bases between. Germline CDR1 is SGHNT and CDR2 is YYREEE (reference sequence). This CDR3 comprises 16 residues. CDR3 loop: CASSPVGKNKPYEQYF. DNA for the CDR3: TGTGCCAGCAGCCCAGTGGGGAAAAATAAGCCGTACGAGCAGTACTTC.

The CDR3 sequence is CASSFGLAGVDEQYF. CDR3 nucleotides: TGTGCCAGCAGTTTTGGACTAGCGGGAGTTGACGAGCAGTACTTC. V and J are TRBV2 and TRBJ2-7; TRBD2 aligns across 13 bases. V shed 5 bases and J 5 bases; nucleotides not matched to a gene: 6. Germline CDR1 reads SNHLY; CDR2 reads FYNNEI. This CDR3 spans 15 amino acids.